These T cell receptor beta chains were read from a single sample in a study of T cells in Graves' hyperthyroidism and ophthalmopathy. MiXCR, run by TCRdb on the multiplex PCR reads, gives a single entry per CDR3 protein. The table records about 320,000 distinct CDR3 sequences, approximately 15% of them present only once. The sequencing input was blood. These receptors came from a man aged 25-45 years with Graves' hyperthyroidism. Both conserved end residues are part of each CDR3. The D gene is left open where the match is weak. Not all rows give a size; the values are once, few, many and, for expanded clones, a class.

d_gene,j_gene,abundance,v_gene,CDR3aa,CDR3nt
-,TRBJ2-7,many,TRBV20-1,CSARGGTSYEQYF,TGCAGTGCTAGAGGGGGGACTTCCTACGAGCAGTACTTC
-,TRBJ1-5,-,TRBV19,CASSPGLNQPQHF,TGTGCCAGTAGCCCCGGGCTAAATCAGCCCCAGCATTTT
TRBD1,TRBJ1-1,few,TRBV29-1,CSAGQGAENTEAFF,TGCAGCGCTGGACAGGGGGCGGAGAACACTGAAGCTTTCTTT
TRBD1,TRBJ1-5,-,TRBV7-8,CASSLTGGISNQPQHF,TGTGCCAGCAGCCTTACAGGGGGCATTAGCAATCAGCCCCAGCATTTT
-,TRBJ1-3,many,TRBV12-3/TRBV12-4,CASNDQGSGNTIYF,TGTGCCAGCAACGACCAGGGCTCTGGAAACACCATATATTTT
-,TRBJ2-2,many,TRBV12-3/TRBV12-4,CASIPEGATGELFF,TGTGCCAGCATCCCAGAGGGCGCGACCGGGGAGCTGTTTTTT
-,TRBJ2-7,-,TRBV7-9,CASSLGGADYEQYF,TGTGCCAGCAGCTTAGGGGGAGCCGACTACGAGCAGTACTTC
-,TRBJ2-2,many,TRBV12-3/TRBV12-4,CASSFGAVAGELFF,TGTGCCAGCAGTTTCGGGGCGGTGGCCGGGGAGCTGTTTTTT
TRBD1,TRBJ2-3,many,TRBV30,CAWSSPPTGLAADTQYF,TGTGCCTGGAGTAGCCCTCCGACAGGGTTAGCTGCAGATACGCAGTATTTT
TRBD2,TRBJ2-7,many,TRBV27,CASSLSGTNLYEQYF,TGTGCCAGCAGTTTATCTGGGACTAACCTGTACGAGCAGTACTTC
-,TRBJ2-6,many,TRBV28,CASSFPPLGANVLTF,TGTGCCAGCAGTTTCCCTCCTCTTGGGGCCAACGTCCTGACTTTC
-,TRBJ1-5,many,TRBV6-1,CASSEIGNLAQHF,TGTGCCAGCAGTGAAATCGGGAACTTGGCCCAGCATTTT
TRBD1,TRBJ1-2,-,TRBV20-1,CSARAGQIYGYTF,TGCAGTGCTAGGGCGGGACAGATATATGGCTACACCTTC
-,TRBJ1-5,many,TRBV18,CASSPLGVRDQPQHF,TGTGCCAGCTCACCCCTCGGGGTGAGAGATCAGCCCCAGCATTTT
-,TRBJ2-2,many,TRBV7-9,CASSPGTGVTGELFF,TGTGCCAGCAGCCCCGGGACCGGGGTAACCGGGGAGCTGTTTTTT
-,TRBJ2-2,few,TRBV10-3,CAIRLGDTNAGELFF,TGTGCCATCCGGTTAGGGGACACGAACGCCGGGGAGCTGTTTTTT
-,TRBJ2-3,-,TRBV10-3,CAISDIGGVTDTQYF,TGTGCCATCAGTGATATCGGCGGGGTCACAGATACGCAGTATTTT
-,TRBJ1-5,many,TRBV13,CASSLGRRGNQPQHF,TGTGCCAGCAGCTTGGGTCGCAGGGGCAATCAGCCCCAGCATTTT
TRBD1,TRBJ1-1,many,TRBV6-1,CASIRTGEVTEAFF,TGTGCCAGCATTAGGACAGGGGAAGTAACTGAAGCTTTCTTT
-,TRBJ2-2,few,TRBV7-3,CASSVPKGGGLSTGELFF,TGTGCCAGCAGCGTACCTAAAGGGGGGGGACTGAGCACCGGGGAGCTGTTTTTT
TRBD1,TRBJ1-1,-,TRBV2,CASRGGTGRTEAFF,TGTGCCAGCAGGGGGGGGACAGGGAGAACTGAAGCTTTCTTT
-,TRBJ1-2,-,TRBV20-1,CSARQEAYGYTF,TGCAGTGCTAGACAGGAGGCATATGGCTACACCTTC
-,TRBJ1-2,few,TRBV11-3,CASSLEGSPYGYTF,TGTGCCAGCAGCTTAGAAGGGAGCCCCTATGGCTACACCTTC
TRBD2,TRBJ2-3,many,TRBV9,CASSLAVMDTQYF,TGTGCCAGCAGCCTAGCGGTGATGGATACGCAGTATTTT
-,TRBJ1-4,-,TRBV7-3,CASSFGSSGEKLFF,TGTGCCAGCAGCTTCGGCAGTTCCGGAGAAAAACTGTTTTTT
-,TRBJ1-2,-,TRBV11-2,CASSPLGLHYSYTF,TGTGCCAGCAGCCCTTTAGGGCTCCACTATAGCTACACCTTC
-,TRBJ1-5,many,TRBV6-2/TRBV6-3,CASSYEARTATAPQHF,TGTGCCAGCAGTTACGAGGCGAGGACGGCTACTGCGCCCCAGCATTTT
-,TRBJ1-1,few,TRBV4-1,CASSHTGGRTEAFF,TGCGCCAGCAGCCACACCGGGGGACGTACTGAAGCTTTCTTT
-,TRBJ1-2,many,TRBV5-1,CASSIGRYGYTF,TGCGCCAGCAGCATCGGGCGGTATGGCTACACCTTC
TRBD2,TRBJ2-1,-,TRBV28,CASSTPGLAHDEQFF,TGTGCCAGCAGCACCCCGGGACTAGCGCATGATGAGCAGTTCTTC
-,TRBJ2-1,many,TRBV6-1,CASSRSPSSYNEQFF,TGTGCCAGCAGTCGATCACCTAGCTCCTACAATGAGCAGTTCTTC
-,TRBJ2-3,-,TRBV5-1,CASSDGSSADTRYF,TGCGCCAGCAGCGATGGGAGTTCGGCAGATACGCGGTATTTT
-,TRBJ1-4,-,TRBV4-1,CASSQMSGWEKLFF,TGCGCCAGCAGCCAAATGTCGGGGTGGGAAAAACTGTTTTTT
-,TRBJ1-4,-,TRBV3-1,CASSQGMVGEKLFF,TGTGCCAGCAGCCAGGGGATGGTCGGGGAAAAACTGTTTTTT